The clone carrying this T cell receptor (beta chain) was counted a single time. The antigen is undetermined. Unique molecular identifiers tagged the TCRbeta library. MiXCR, applied by TCRdb to the PCR reads, yields one record per CDR3 protein. This table has about 500,000 distinct CDR3 sequences, over 10% appearing once. The data are from a study of T-cell reconstitution after alpha-beta-depleted transplantation in children. Whole-study findings and limits: It was newly produced T cells that mostly accounted for T-cell counts and diversity one year after transplant.

The source is a female patient aged 2-10 years who had a stem cell transplant for aplastic anemia, so the T cells may come from the graft donor. Material: PBMCs, mostly from graft donor cells, obtained 180 days after TCRalphabeta/CD19-depleted stem cell transplant.

The CDR3, as DNA: TGCGCCAGCATGCAACCCTACAATGAGCAGTTCTTC. Its protein is CASMQPYNEQFF. The chain uses TRBV10-2 and TRBJ2-1; D is ambiguous. The V gene lost 7 bases and the J gene lost 2 bases, with 6 bases spanning the gap. The CDR3 consists of 12 residues. Germline V lookup: CDR1 WSHSY, CDR2 SAAADI.